The T cell receptor beta chain under discussion was sequenced for a study of blood T cell repertoires in COVID-19. Looking at the study overall: There were acute and convalescent COVID-19 samples, and they came from the United States, Italy and Spain.

V lost 5 bases to trimming and J lost 9 bases, with 11 bases between them. The length of the CDR3 is 13 residues. Germline V CDR1 and CDR2: KGHSH, LQKENI. Per the original methods: Reference gene primer amplification yielded estimated nucleated cell counts. Produced via immunoSEQ multiplex PCR; TCRdb's table is partial and in-frame only. V and J calls and clone size come straight from that table; D and trimming were deduced from the DNA. The sample contains around 130,000 clones, 88% of which appear only once. The chain is built from TRBV18 and TRBJ1-6, with unresolved D. Sequencing was carried out using peripheral blood. This TCR was recovered from a man in his sixties with active or convalescent COVID-19. The CDR3 sequence: CASSLNGGSPLHF. The CDR3 DNA follows: TGTGCCAGCTCATTGAACGGTGGTTCACCCCTCCACTTT.